Listed here are 23 T cell receptor beta chains from one sample, sequenced in a study of cytomegalovirus exposure and HLA in healthy donors. PCR amplification relied on 60 Vbeta primers (plus 13 Jbeta primers). Measured with immunoSEQ multiplex PCR; TCRdb has only the in-frame clones, and not every one. The repertoire has 160,000 or so clones, 60% to 80% of them found once; the top ten carry around 3.5%. Sequenced input: PBMCs. All receptors come from a man under 40 in good health and CMV-seropositive.

The chain has TRBV5-3 and TRBJ2-2; D is ambiguous. TRBV5-3 is labeled an ORF, and its function is uncertain. The CDR3 length is 16 residues. The V end lost 2 bases, the J end lost 5 bases, and 16 bases lay between the germline ends. The DNA for the CDR3 is TGTGCCAGAAGCTTTACCGGTCCGAGACTGACCGGGGAGCTGTTTTTT. Translating gives CARSFTGPRLTGELFF.

This sequence joins TRBV5-1 and TRBJ1-1; 8 bases line up with TRBD1. Losses at the gene ends were 4 bases for V and 3 bases for J; bases not matched to a gene: 8. The CDR3 extends over 15 amino acids. The germline gives CDR1 SGHRS, CDR2 YFSETQ. The chain's CDR3 is CASSARGQLDTEAFF. CDR3 in DNA: TGCGCCAGCAGCGCCAGGGGGCAGTTGGACACTGAAGCTTTCTTT. Full variable domain (rest looked up from reference TRBV5-1 and TRBJ1-1): KAGVTQTPRYLIKTRGQQVTLSCSPISGHRSVSWYQQTPGQGLQFLFEYFSETQRNKGNFPGRFSGRQFSNSRSEMNVSTLELGDSALYLCASSARGQLDTEAFFGQGTRLTVV.

This clone was observed a single time. The chain uses TRBV4-3 and TRBJ1-1, with a tentative D call TRBD1 (5 bases). CDR1 and CDR2 from the germline V gene are LGHNA and YSLEER. Trimming pared 0 bases from V and 6 bases from J, leaving 14 bases between. The CDR3 has 15 residues. DNA for the CDR3: TGCGCCAGCAGCCAAGAGAAGGGGCGGCTCCCTGAAGCTTTCTTT. This codes for CASSQEKGRLPEAFF.

This chain links TRBV28 with TRBJ1-2; TRBD1 matches 8 bases. Germline V gene data show CDR1 as MDHEN and CDR2 as SYDVKM. With 2 bases clipped from V and 4 bases from J, the junction kept 12 bases outside the gene matches. The CDR3 is made up of 17 amino acids. CDR3 nucleotide sequence: TGTGCCAGCAGTTTACGGGCAGGGGGCGTAGGGGGCTATGGCTACACCTTC. Protein: CASSLRAGGVGGYGYTF.

The CDR3 sequence: CASAGTGDEKLFF. The CDR3 DNA sequence: TGTGCCAGTGCCGGGACAGGGGATGAAAAACTGTTTTTT. This chain joins TRBV19 and TRBJ1-4; 10 bases match TRBD1. The J segment lost 6 bases and the V segment lost 8 bases, leaving 3 bases of the junction unmatched. From germline, CDR1 is LNHDA and CDR2 SQIVND (reference sequence). The CDR3 totals 13 residues.

This clone was observed a single time. The rearrangement links TRBV25-1 to TRBJ2-7, with 7 bases aligning to TRBD1. In germline, CDR1 is MGHDK, CDR2 SYGVNS. This CDR3 is built from 14 residues. The J segment lost 2 bases and the V segment lost 4 bases, leaving 5 bases of the junction unmatched. This chain's CDR3 is CASSVPGTAYEQYF. The CDR3 DNA reads as TGTGCCAGCAGTGTCCCCGGGACAGCCTACGAGCAGTACTTC.

This CDR3 reads CASGLRDTLNYGYTF. The CDR3 region has the DNA TGTGCTAGTGGTTTGAGGGACACACTTAACTATGGCTACACCTTC. V usage is TRBV12-5 and J usage is TRBJ1-2; D is possibly TRBD1 (6 bases). The CDR3 is 15 residues long. The V gene lost 2 bases and the J gene lost 1 base, with 11 bases spanning the gap. CDR1 is LGHNT, CDR2 FRNRAP, per germline.

With respect to this clone: Other DNA sequences from this sample encode an identical CDR3 as well. The J gene is TRBJ1-2, the V gene TRBV27, with a tentative D call TRBD1 (6 bases). Per the germline V gene, CDR1 is MNHEY and CDR2 is SMNVEV (reference sequence). V was shortened by 2 bases and J by 2 bases, with 6 bases between the two germline ends. The CDR3 consists of 13 residues. As DNA, the CDR3 is TGTGCCAGCAGTTTAGGACAGAACTATGGCTACACCTTC. Protein sequence: CASSLGQNYGYTF.

The chain links TRBV5-1 to TRBJ2-5, with 10 bases that match TRBD2. Germline V gene sequence: CDR1 SGHRS, CDR2 YFSETQ. The V and J ends lost 5 bases and 0 bases, in that order; junction bases with no gene match: 1. The CDR3 consists of 14 residues. This CDR3 reads CASRLAGDQETQYF. CDR3 sequence (DNA): TGCGCCAGCAGGCTAGCGGGGGACCAAGAGACCCAGTACTTC.

V is TRBV5-6 and J is TRBJ2-1, with D unresolved. There are 11 residues in the CDR3. Trimming took 5 bases from V and 4 from J, leaving 4 bases between them. CDR1 is SGHDT, CDR2 YYEEEE, per germline. The CDR3 DNA reads as TGTGCCAGCAGGTCTTACAATGAGCAGTTCTTC. Amino acids: CASRSYNEQFF.

This clone was seen a single time. The chain is built from TRBV15 and TRBJ1-5; D not resolved. The CDR3 loop spans 15 amino acids. Germline CDR1 and CDR2: LNHNV and YYDKDF (reference sequence). Between the trimmed V and J ends, which lost 2 bases and 3 bases, there was a span of 11 bases. The CDR3 region has the DNA TGTGCCACCAGCAGATCGGGGTTCGACAATCAGCCCCAGCATTTT. Its protein is CATSRSGFDNQPQHF.

The rearrangement links TRBV30 to TRBJ1-2, with TRBD1 matching over 7 bases. Trimming at V came to 1 base and at J to 3 bases, leaving 8 bases not matched to a gene. The CDR3 length is 15 residues. Germline V gene data show CDR1 as GTSNPN and CDR2 as SVGIG (reference sequence). DNA for the CDR3: TGTGCCTGGAGTGCGCCGGGACAGATCTACTATGGCTACACCTTC. This codes for CAWSAPGQIYYGYTF.

The CDR3 DNA sequence: TGCGCCAGCAGCCATCCCAGCGGGGGTTCGAGCACAGATACGCAGTATTTT. Protein product: CASSHPSGGSSTDTQYF. V gene TRBV4-1 combines with J gene TRBJ2-3; 8 bases agree with TRBD2. This CDR3 spans 17 amino acids. The trim removed 3 bases at V and 0 bases at J, leaving 8 bases unmatched. Germline assignment: CDR1 MGHRA and CDR2 YSYEKL.

There are a few counts of this clone. The chain combines TRBV15 with TRBJ2-5, with 8 bases lining up with TRBD1. Germline CDR1 LNHNV, CDR2 YYDKDF (reference sequence). J lost 5 bases, V lost 5 bases, and 10 bases had no gene match. The CDR3 runs to 15 residues. The CDR3 DNA reads TGTGCCACCAGCCACAGGACAGGGTCGGCGGAGACCCAGTACTTC. Amino acids: CATSHRTGSAETQYF.

The rearrangement links TRBV9 to TRBJ2-5, with TRBD1 as a possible D gene (5 bases). Trimming cost V 0 bases and J 1 base, with 7 bases left between them. Germline CDR1 reads SGDLS; CDR2 reads YYNGEE. The CDR3 runs 14 residues. As DNA, the CDR3 is TGTGCCAGCAGCGTAGAGGGGTTCCAAGAGACCCAGTACTTC. Amino acid sequence: CASSVEGFQETQYF.

A remark on this clone: Without the conserved terminal phenylalanine or tryptophan, this CDR3 likely stems from a read error. Written as DNA, the CDR3 is TGTGCCAGCAGTGAAACTGAGAATTCACCCCTCCACCTT. Translated, it gives CASSETENSPLHL. The J gene is TRBJ1-6, the V gene TRBV2; D not certain. The V gene's germline CDR1 is SNHLY and CDR2 FYNNEI. V shed 2 bases and J shed 7 bases, with 6 bases lying between them. The CDR3 is made up of 13 amino acids.

The rearrangement uses TRBV7-9 and TRBJ1-2, with TRBD1 identical over 9 bases. J was trimmed by 7 bases and V by 1 base; bases with no gene match: 7. CDR1 and CDR2 (germline): SEHNR, FQNEAQ (reference sequence). CDR3 length: 15 amino acids. CDR3 region: CASSLGGTGLSGYTF. The CDR3 region has the DNA TGTGCCAGCAGCTTAGGAGGGACAGGGTTGAGTGGCTACACCTTC.

This sequence joins TRBV4-1 and TRBJ2-7; TRBD2 matches 11 bases. CDR1 is MGHRA and CDR2 is YSYEKL in the germline V gene. This CDR3 has 20 residues. Trimming at V came to 1 base and at J to 5 bases, leaving 19 bases not matched to a gene. Here the CDR3 DNA reads TGCGCCAGCAGCCAAGCATCCCCGCTAGCGGGGGGTCCACCGCGGAACGAGCAGTACTTC. Amino acid sequence: CASSQASPLAGGPPRNEQYF.

The chain recombines TRBV30 with TRBJ1-4; 8 bases line up with TRBD1. Looked up from germline, CDR1 is GTSNPN and CDR2 is SVGIG (reference sequence). V lost 2 bases to trimming and J lost 8 bases; unmatched junction nucleotides: 7. The CDR3 extends over 14 amino acids. CDR3 protein: CAWSIRGLREKLFF. The CDR3 DNA follows: TGTGCCTGGAGTATCAGGGGGCTAAGGGAAAAACTGTTTTTT.

The chain carries TRBV9 and TRBJ2-7, with TRBD1 identical over 7 bases. This CDR3 region has 14 residues. V gave up 1 base and J gave up 1 base; unmatched junction bases: 2. Germline assignment: CDR1 SGDLS and CDR2 YYNGEE. CDR3 region: CASSVQGDSYEQYF. CDR3 in DNA: TGTGCCAGCAGCGTACAGGGGGATTCCTACGAGCAGTACTTC.

This rearrangement joins TRBV5-4 to TRBJ2-2, with 8 nucleotides matching TRBD1. The CDR3 is 16 residues long. V lost 3 bases, J lost 0 bases, and 4 bases stayed unmatched. The V gene's germline CDR1 is SGHNT and CDR2 YYREEE (reference sequence). CDR3 amino acids: CASSWTGKANTGELFF. CDR3 coding DNA: TGTGCCAGCAGCTGGACAGGGAAAGCGAACACCGGGGAGCTGTTTTTT. Together with reference TRBV5-4 and TRBJ2-2, the CDR3 gives the full variable domain: ETGVTQSPTHLIKTRGQQVTLRCSSQSGHNTVSWYQQALGQGPQFIFQYYREEENGRGNFPPRFSGLQFPNYSSELNVNALELDDSALYLCASSWTGKANTGELFFGEGSRLTVL.

This clone was recorded a few times. The rearrangement uses TRBV9 and TRBJ2-1, with TRBD1 matching over 7 bases. The CDR3 has 14 residues. Trimming removed 3 bases from V and 5 bases from J; junction bases left unmatched: 5. Germline loops: CDR1 SGDLS, CDR2 YYNGEE. CDR3 bases: TGTGCCAGCAGCGAGGGACAGCTTAACAATGAGCAGTTCTTC. The encoded protein is CASSEGQLNNEQFF. The full variable domain, rest sourced from reference TRBV9 and TRBJ2-1, is DSGVTQTPKHLITATGQRVTLRCSPRSGDLSVYWYQQSLDQGLQFLIQYYNGEERAKGNILERFSAQQFPDLHSELNLSSLELGDSALYFCASSEGQLNNEQFFGPGTRLTVL.

The chain recombines TRBV5-6 with TRBJ1-5, with TRBD1 identical over 7 bases. The V gene end was trimmed by 0 bases and the J gene end by 2 bases; junction bases not matched to a gene: 5. Germline loops: CDR1 SGHDT, CDR2 YYEEEE. CDR3 length equals 16 residues. The CDR3 sequence is CASSLATGDGNQPQHF. The CDR3 DNA is TGTGCCAGCAGCTTGGCTACAGGGGACGGCAATCAGCCCCAGCATTTT. The full variable domain, completed using reference TRBV5-6 and TRBJ1-5, is DAGVTQSPTHLIKTRGQQVTLRCSPKSGHDTVSWYQQALGQGPQFIFQYYEEEERQRGNFPDRFSGHQFPNYSSELNVNALLLGDSALYLCASSLATGDGNQPQHFGDGTRLSIL.